This T cell receptor beta chain is from a study of response to subunit inactivated influenza vaccine. The study's findings and limits: The authors suggested that every seasonal influenza vaccination recruits few new T cells.

Remarks on this clonotype: Antigen specificity is unknown.

This CDR3 comprises 13 residues. Trimming left V 0 bases short and J 7 bases short, with 10 bases between. The germline V gene has CDR1 SGHRS and CDR2 YFSETQ. From the RT-PCR reads, TCRdb called clonotypes with MiXCR, one entry per CDR3 protein. The data contain a few hundred thousand distinct CDR3 sequences, about 15% of them singletons. The sequences come from PBMCs from blood, collected roughly 12 days after vaccination. J is TRBJ2-5 and V is TRBV5-1, with D unclear. The sequence was collected from a man aged 50-60 years who received an inactivated influenza vaccine. The CDR3 bases are TGCGCCAGCAGCTTGGACGACCCCGGGACCCAGTACTTC. Translated: CASSLDDPGTQYF.